This passage covers 14 T cell receptor beta chains from one sample sequenced in a study of regulatory T cells in long-lasting Graves disease. Stated time point: newly diagnosed GD, antithyroid drugs for less than 3 months. The TCR library used RNA extracted from PBMCs. CDR3 regions were amplified by Arm-PCR using iRepertoire HTBI primers to build TCR beta libraries. Using its own MiXCR run on the multiplex PCR reads, TCRdb lists one record per CDR3 protein. Of 450,000 to 650,000 distinct CDR3 sequences listed, about 16% are singletons. A further study also used this sample, focusing on T cells in Graves' hyperthyroidism and ophthalmopathy.

This specimen consisted of peripheral blood mononuclear cells (PBMCs), obtained at new diagnosis, from a patient treated with antithyroid drugs. These receptors originate from a woman aged 35-65 years with Graves disease.

This clonotype was seen at least ten times. V gene TRBV20-1 combines with J gene TRBJ2-3, with a possible D match to TRBD1 (5 bases). CDR3 size: 15 residues. Germline values: CDR1 DFQATT, CDR2 SNEGSKA (reference sequence). Trimming pared 0 bases from V and 1 base from J, leaving 11 bases between. The chain's CDR3 is CSARDGRVGTDTQYF. The DNA for the CDR3 is TGCAGTGCTAGAGACGGCAGGGTCGGCACAGATACGCAGTATTTT.

The sample holds many counts of this clonotype. The chain is built from TRBV12-3 or TRBV12-4 and TRBJ1-1, with D hard to call. The CDR3 is 13 amino acids. Trimming removed 6 bases from V and 3 bases from J, with 11 bases in between. The CDR3 DNA is TGTGCCAGCAGCTTACTCGGGGACACTGAAGCTTTCTTT. Translated: CASSLLGDTEAFF.

The table lists this clonotype with many counts. The V gene is TRBV6-2 or TRBV6-3, the J gene TRBJ2-7, with D possibly matching TRBD2 (7 bases). Germline V CDR1 and CDR2: MNHEY, SVGEGT. Trimming took off 0 bases at V and 3 bases at J, with 12 bases between the two ends. The CDR3 is 15 amino acids. The CDR3 DNA sequence: TGTGCCAGCAGTTACTCAGGGGGGGCGGACTACGAGCAGTACTTC. This codes for CASSYSGGADYEQYF.

This clonotype has a count of ten or more. This chain joins TRBV20-1 and TRBJ2-5; 8 bases are shared with TRBD1. Per the germline V gene, CDR1 is DFQATT and CDR2 is SNEGSKA (reference sequence). The CDR3 consists of 12 residues. The junction had 2 bases not matched to a gene; V was cut back by 6 bases and J by 2 bases. The CDR3 region is CSAQGAQETQYF. CDR3 DNA sequence: TGCAGTGCCCAGGGGGCTCAAGAGACCCAGTACTTC.

This clonotype was picked up a small number of times. The V and J genes are TRBV11-2 and TRBJ2-7; 7 bases align to TRBD1. Germline V gene data show CDR1 as SGHAT and CDR2 as FQNNGV. V was clipped by 4 bases and J by 4 bases; unmatched bases: 10. The CDR3 is 15 residues long. CDR3 protein: CASSSRQGSVYEQYF. For the CDR3, the DNA is TGTGCCAGCAGCTCCCGACAGGGTAGCGTGTACGAGCAGTACTTC.

This clonotype was counted many times. The chain has TRBV2 and TRBJ2-3; 9 nucleotides agree with TRBD1. This CDR3 contains 15 residues. V lost 6 bases, J lost 5 bases, and 9 bases stayed unmatched. Per germline, CDR1 SNHLY and CDR2 FYNNEI. For the CDR3, the DNA is TGTGCCAGCAGCCCGGGACAGGGAACGGAAGATACGCAGTATTTT. Encoded protein: CASSPGQGTEDTQYF.

Comment on this clonotype: One base away lies a much larger clone, so this may be a sequencing read error. The genes are TRBV12-3 or TRBV12-4 and TRBJ2-7, with D perhaps TRBD2 (5 bases). This CDR3 contains 14 residues. CDR3 loop: CAGSLTRVPSEQYF. The CDR3 region has the DNA TGTGCCGGCAGTTTAACGCGGGTACCTTCGGAGCAGTACTTC.

There are many counts of this clonotype. V gene TRBV6-1 combines with J gene TRBJ1-1, with D unclear. The CDR3 is made up of 10 amino acids. With 8 bases removed from V and 12 bases from J, the gap between germline ends came to 13 bases. Germline V gives CDR1 MNHNS, CDR2 SASEGT. This CDR3 is CASGRKSPFF. In DNA, the CDR3 is TGTGCCAGCGGACGGAAGAGTCCTTTCTTT.

The sample holds one count of this clonotype. The chain uses TRBV4-1 and TRBJ2-7; no firm D call. The V gene's germline CDR1 is MGHRA and CDR2 YSYEKL. Trimming stripped 3 bases from V and 1 base from J, with 10 bases between. The CDR3 has 14 amino acids. The CDR3 protein is CASSQEAFSYEQYF. As DNA, the CDR3 is TGCGCCAGCAGCCAGGAAGCATTTTCCTACGAGCAGTACTTC.

In its sample, this clonotype was seen a few times. V is TRBV10-3 and J is TRBJ1-1; the D gene is possibly TRBD1 (5 bases). Trimming cost V 4 bases and J 0 bases, with 12 bases left between them. The length of the CDR3 is 15 residues. Germline V gives CDR1 ENHRY, CDR2 SYGVKD. CDR3 bases: TGTGCCATCAGTGGGATAGACAGAGTGAACACTGAAGCTTTCTTT. Protein product: CAISGIDRVNTEAFF.

Turning to this clonotype: This may stem from a read error, because a much larger clone lies one nucleotide away. This chain uses TRBV6-1 with TRBJ1-2; D ambiguous. Germline V gene data show CDR1 as MNHNS and CDR2 as SASEGT. The CDR3 totals 13 residues. The CDR3 protein is CPSTDRKRRGYTF. CDR3 nucleotide sequence: TGTCCCAGCACTGACCGGAAGCGAAGGGGCTACACCTTC.

In its sample, this clonotype was seen many times. The chain joins TRBV28 to TRBJ1-4; unclear D gene. The CDR3 covers 15 residues. The germline V gene encodes CDR1 MDHEN and CDR2 SYDVKM. V was cut by 4 bases and J by 0 bases, with 9 bases left in between. The CDR3 DNA sequence: TGTGCCAGCAGTTGGGCAGCCTCAACTAATGAAAAACTGTTTTTT. Translation gives CASSWAASTNEKLFF. Supplemented by reference TRBV28 and TRBJ1-4, the full variable domain reads DVKVTQSSRYLVKRTGEKVFLECVQDMDHENMFWYRQDPGLGLRLIYFSYDVKMKEKGDIPEGYSVSREKKERFSLILESASTNQTSMYLCASSWAASTNEKLFFGSGTQLSVL.

A few counts support this clonotype. The gene calls are TRBV7-2 and TRBJ2-2; TRBD2 might be the D (5 bases). The CDR3 is made up of 15 amino acids. The germline gives CDR1 SGHTA, CDR2 FQGNSA. Trimming pared 7 bases from V and 6 bases from J, leaving 18 bases between. The CDR3 sequence: CASTGWGLASGELFF. DNA of the CDR3: TGTGCCAGCACCGGATGGGGTTTAGCGTCCGGGGAGCTGTTTTTT.

The sample holds a few counts of this clonotype. The chain carries TRBV7-9 and TRBJ2-4, with D possibly TRBD1 on 6 matching bases. The germline gives CDR1 SEHNR, CDR2 FQNEAQ (reference sequence). The CDR3 is made up of 16 amino acids. V lost 4 bases and J 0 bases, leaving 13 bases between the germline ends. CDR3 protein: CASSSYRVLAKNIQYF. CDR3 DNA: TGTGCCAGCAGCTCCTACAGGGTCCTAGCCAAAAACATTCAGTACTTC.